These 31 T cell receptor beta chains were sequenced from one sample in a study of metastatic and nonmetastatic thyroid tumors. No treatment of any kind had been given to any patient before thyroid surgery. TCRdb re-called the PCR reads via MiXCR. The sample includes about 20,000 clones, less than 15% seen only once; the top ten take about 6%. Source material: blood. Receptors originate from a male donor with papillary thyroid cancer or a benign thyroid nodule (not recorded which). Some clones in this sample may be carry-over from other donors' samples.

This clone has just a few counts. The sample contains more than one DNA sequence encoding this CDR3. The chain employs TRBV19 and TRBJ2-7; 10 bases agree with TRBD2. CDR1 is LNHDA and CDR2 is SQIVND in the germline V gene (reference sequence). The CDR3 spans 15 residues. V shed 4 bases, J shed 4 bases, and the junction held 7 bases outside the gene matches. The CDR3 nucleotides are TGTGCCAGTAGTACTCCTGGACTAGCGGTTTACGAGCAGTACTTC. Protein sequence: CASSTPGLAVYEQYF.

At least ten counts were recorded for this clone. The chain employs TRBV19 and TRBJ2-6, with 7 bases lining up with TRBD1. The V segment lost 3 bases and the J segment 0 bases; nucleotides outside the gene matches: 8. The CDR3 is 18 amino acids. CDR1 and CDR2 (germline): LNHDA, SQIVND (reference sequence). Here the CDR3 DNA reads TGTGCCAGTAGTATGAGGTGGACAGGAACCTCTGGGGCCAACGTCCTGACTTTC. Translation gives CASSMRWTGTSGANVLTF. Full variable domain (outside the CDR3, taken from reference TRBV19 and TRBJ2-6): DGGITQSPKYLFRKEGQNVTLSCEQNLNHDAMYWYRQDPGQGLRLIYYSQIVNDFQKGDIAEGYSVSREKKESFPLTVTSAQKNPTAFYLCASSMRWTGTSGANVLTFGAGSRLTVL.

This clone is medium-sized by share. The CDR3 spells CATRTGGSFSGQPQHF. The CDR3 bases are TGTGCCACCAGGACAGGGGGCAGTTTTTCGGGTCAGCCCCAGCATTTT. The rearrangement uses TRBV6-1 and TRBJ1-5, with 11 bases identical to TRBD1. Trimming cost V 10 bases and J 6 bases; bases outside gene matches: 14. The CDR3 is 16 residues long. Germline CDR1 reads MNHNS; CDR2 reads SASEGT.

The table lists this clone with many counts. The chain couples TRBV12-3 or TRBV12-4 to TRBJ1-5, with a tentative D call TRBD1 (5 bases). V shed 3 bases and J shed 15 bases, with 15 bases lying between them. This CDR3 region has 12 residues. Here the CDR3 reads CASSLDRQPGHF. CDR3 nucleotides: TGTGCCAGCAGTTTGGATAGACAGCCAGGGCATTTT.

This clone was detected ten times or more. Other nucleotide sequences from this sample produce the same CDR3. This chain joins TRBV28 and TRBJ2-2, with 8 bases lining up with TRBD2. The CDR3 length is 17 residues. J lost 4 bases, V lost 6 bases, and 13 bases had no gene match. In germline, CDR1 is MDHEN, CDR2 SYDVKM. The CDR3 sequence: CASRPGLVGGGTGELFF. DNA for the CDR3: TGTGCCAGCAGGCCGGGACTAGTCGGTGGCGGCACCGGGGAGCTGTTTTTT.

The rearrangement joins TRBV6-2 or TRBV6-3 to TRBJ2-1; possibly TRBD2 for D (5 bases). V lost 8 bases to trimming and J lost 9 bases, with 20 bases between them. The CDR3 is 14 amino acids. CDR1 is MNHEY and CDR2 is SVGEGT in the germline V gene. In DNA form, the CDR3 reads TGTGCCAGCTTCCGTCGTCCCGATGGAGGTGAGCAGTTCTTC. The encoded protein is CASFRRPDGGEQFF.

V is TRBV27 and J is TRBJ2-2; D is possibly TRBD1 or TRBD2 (5 bases each). The germline gives CDR1 MNHEY, CDR2 SMNVEV (reference sequence). V shed 8 bases and J shed 10 bases, with 23 bases lying between them. The CDR3 spans 15 residues. DNA of the CDR3: TGTGCCAGCCCCCTAGAGGGGCCGGCGAAGGAGGAGCTGTTTTTT. This codes for CASPLEGPAKEELFF.

This clone has at least ten counts. The J gene is TRBJ2-6, the V gene TRBV19; the D is unclear. The V gene lost 1 base and the J gene lost 0 bases, with 13 bases spanning the gap. This CDR3 region has 18 residues. The germline gives CDR1 LNHDA, CDR2 SQIVND (reference sequence). The CDR3 region has the DNA TGTGCCAGTAGTATAGTGGCAGGCTATCTCTCTGGGGCCAACGTCCTGACTTTC. It translates to CASSIVAGYLSGANVLTF. The variable domain in full, with the rest retrieved from reference TRBV19 and TRBJ2-6, is DGGITQSPKYLFRKEGQNVTLSCEQNLNHDAMYWYRQDPGQGLRLIYYSQIVNDFQKGDIAEGYSVSREKKESFPLTVTSAQKNPTAFYLCASSIVAGYLSGANVLTFGAGSRLTVL.

The chain combines TRBV3-1 with TRBJ1-2; 9 nucleotides match TRBD1. The CDR3 loop spans 15 amino acids. Germline V CDR1 and CDR2: LGHDT, YNNKEL (reference sequence). The ends lost 4 bases at V and 8 bases at J; junction bases unmatched: 11. The CDR3 loop reads CASSRPGQGIEGYTF. CDR3 coding DNA: TGTGCCAGCAGCCGCCCGGGACAGGGTATAGAAGGCTACACCTTC.

The chain has TRBV12-3 or TRBV12-4 and TRBJ2-1, with 10 bases identical to TRBD1. After removal of 3 bases from V and 5 bases from J, the junction contained 4 bases not matched to a gene. This CDR3 has 15 residues. CDR3 sequence: CASSFGTGDHNEQFF. In DNA, the CDR3 is TGTGCCAGCAGTTTCGGGACAGGGGACCACAATGAGCAGTTCTTC.

The rearrangement links TRBV7-7 to TRBJ2-3, with a possible D match to TRBD2 (5 bases). Looked up from germline, CDR1 is SSHAT and CDR2 is FNYEAQ (reference sequence). The CDR3 spans 15 residues. CDR3 in DNA: TGTGCTAGCGCACAAACCGGAGCCCCTACAGATACGCAGTATTTT. Translating it yields CASAQTGAPTDTQYF.

This clone is deemed medium-sized. V gene TRBV10-3 combines with J gene TRBJ2-2, with D maybe TRBD1 (6 bases). CDR1 is ENHRY, CDR2 SYGVKD, per germline. This CDR3 has 15 residues. Trimming cost V 6 bases and J 4 bases, with 15 bases left between them. CDR3 protein: CAIRSPGRGTGELFF. Written as DNA, the CDR3 is TGTGCCATCAGGAGTCCGGGCAGGGGCACCGGGGAGCTGTTTTTT.

The sample holds many counts of this clone. This may be a read error, as it is one base from a much larger clone. The chain couples TRBV6-1 to TRBJ1-6, with D unclear. The CDR3 covers 12 residues. Trimming took off 8 bases at V and 7 bases at J, with 9 bases between the two ends. Germline V lookup: CDR1 MNHNS, CDR2 SASEGT. CDR3 DNA: TGTGCCAGCGGAGTGGGGAATTCACCCCTCCACTTT. Amino acids: CASGVGNSPLHF.

This clone came up many times. The rearrangement joins TRBV2 to TRBJ2-4; 10 bases are a match to TRBD1. CDR3 length equals 14 residues. Germline V CDR1 and CDR2: SNHLY, FYNNEI. J gave up 5 bases and V 10 bases, and 8 bases lay outside the gene matches. CDR3 in amino acids: CATVRDRGENIQYF. As DNA, the CDR3 is TGTGCCACCGTAAGGGACAGGGGCGAAAACATTCAGTACTTC.

This clone was recorded at least ten times. Relative to the germline gene, one junction end is altered; a read error may explain this. The V gene is TRBV7-2, the J gene TRBJ2-3; D possibly corresponds to TRBD2 (5 bases). The CDR3 has 14 amino acids. CDR1 SGHTA and CDR2 FQGNSA come from the germline V gene. CDR3 loop: CVSSLGRRLDTQYF. In nucleotides, the CDR3 is TGTGTCAGCAGCTTAGGTCGGAGGCTAGATACGCAGTATTTT.

Only a few counts were recorded for this clone. V usage is TRBV5-1 and J usage is TRBJ2-5; D tentatively fits TRBD1 or TRBD2 (5 bases each). Trimming left V 4 bases short and J 5 bases short, with 18 bases between. CDR1 SGHRS and CDR2 YFSETQ come from the germline V gene. CDR3 length: 15 amino acids. In nucleotides, the CDR3 is TGCGCCAGCAGCCCCATTGGAGGCTCAGGGGAGACCCAGTACTTC. It translates to CASSPIGGSGETQYF. Full variable domain (missing parts from reference TRBV5-1 and TRBJ2-5): KAGVTQTPRYLIKTRGQQVTLSCSPISGHRSVSWYQQTPGQGLQFLFEYFSETQRNKGNFPGRFSGRQFSNSRSEMNVSTLELGDSALYLCASSPIGGSGETQYFGPGTRLLVL.

There are a few counts of this clone. One end of the junction fails to match germline, which may point to a read error. This sequence joins TRBV12-3 or TRBV12-4 and TRBJ2-5; D unclear. The length of the CDR3 is 13 residues. For the CDR3, the DNA is TGTGCCAGCAGTTTATTGCCTCAAGAGACCCAGCACTTC. Translated, it gives CASSLLPQETQHF.

The rearrangement links TRBV6-5 to TRBJ2-7, with 7 bases matching TRBD2. The CDR3 sequence is 17 residues long. Germline assignment: CDR1 MNHEY and CDR2 SVGAGI. Trimming at V came to 0 bases and at J to 3 bases, leaving 11 bases not matched to a gene. DNA of the CDR3: TGTGCCAGCAGTTACTCTTCATCGGGGCTAGCGGTCTACGAGCAGTACTTC. Its translation: CASSYSSSGLAVYEQYF.

Many counts were recorded for this clone. The chain joins TRBV12-3 or TRBV12-4 to TRBJ1-1, with 8 bases that match TRBD1. There are 15 residues in the CDR3. V lost 4 bases, J lost 0 bases, and 4 bases stayed unmatched. CDR3 protein: CASSSGTGLNTEAFF. CDR3 nucleotides: TGTGCCAGCAGTTCGGGGACAGGATTGAACACTGAAGCTTTCTTT.

This clone showed up just a few times. The chain couples TRBV28 to TRBJ2-1; D not resolved. The germline V and J ends were trimmed by 7 bases and 7 bases, with 8 bases remaining between them. This CDR3 comprises 11 residues. Germline lookup yields CDR1 MDHEN and CDR2 SYDVKM. Here the CDR3 reads CASTLGNEQFF. CDR3 DNA: TGTGCCAGCACCTTGGGTAATGAGCAGTTCTTC.

This clone was counted ten times or more. V gene TRBV3-1 combines with J gene TRBJ2-2; D is perhaps TRBD1 (5 bases). Trimming took off 4 bases at V and 4 bases at J, with 13 bases between the two ends. The CDR3 sequence is 15 residues long. Germline V gives CDR1 LGHDT, CDR2 YNNKEL (reference sequence). CDR3 DNA: TGTGCCAGCAGCCCGTACTCAGGGCCCACCGGGGAGCTGTTTTTT. Encoded protein: CASSPYSGPTGELFF.

This CDR3 reads CSAPVIGGPTSYEQYF. The CDR3 DNA reads as TGCAGTGCCCCCGTTATTGGGGGGCCAACCTCCTACGAGCAGTACTTC. The chain recombines TRBV20-1 with TRBJ2-7, with D perhaps given as TRBD1 or TRBD2 (6 bases each). Germline CDR1 and CDR2: DFQATT and SNEGSKA (reference sequence). The CDR3 contains 16 residues. Trimming stripped 6 bases from V and 0 bases from J, with 21 bases between.

The rearrangement joins TRBV20-1 to TRBJ2-3, with D perhaps TRBD1 (7 bases). The ends were cut back, 0 bases at V and 11 bases at J, with 24 bases in the middle. The CDR3 loop spans 16 amino acids. Germline V gene sequence: CDR1 DFQATT, CDR2 SNEGSKA (reference sequence). CDR3 in amino acids: CSARDGSGQGGLVQYF. CDR3 DNA sequence: TGCAGTGCTAGAGATGGTTCAGGGCAGGGGGGCCTTGTGCAGTATTTT.

The V gene is TRBV12-5, the J gene TRBJ2-3; D ambiguous. In germline, CDR1 is LGHNT, CDR2 FRNRAP. CDR3 size: 11 residues. The V and J ends lost 6 bases and 4 bases respectively, with 5 bases between them. The CDR3 reads CASGSADTQYF. In nucleotides, the CDR3 is TGTGCTAGTGGATCGGCAGATACGCAGTATTTT.

By its share, this clone is medium-sized. The V and J genes are TRBV6-6 and TRBJ2-2; 8 bases map to TRBD2. The CDR3 runs to 17 residues. V trimming: 0 bases; J trimming: 3 bases; junction bases outside the gene matches: 6. The germline CDR1 and CDR2 sequences are MNHNY and SVGAGI (reference sequence). CDR3: CASSYSNSGRDTGELFF. The CDR3 DNA reads TGTGCCAGCAGTTACTCGAACAGCGGGAGAGACACCGGGGAGCTGTTTTTT.

This clone was seen repeatedly, ten times or more. The chain carries TRBV5-1 and TRBJ2-6; D may be TRBD2 (7 bases). The germline V and J ends were trimmed by 4 bases and 4 bases, with 15 bases remaining between them. Germline CDR1 and CDR2: SGHRS and YFSETQ. This CDR3 has 16 amino acids. The CDR3 here is CASSPVRGTGANVLTF. The CDR3 DNA reads TGCGCCAGCAGCCCTGTGCGGGGGACAGGGGCCAACGTCCTGACTTTC. Full variable domain (rest looked up from reference TRBV5-1 and TRBJ2-6): KAGVTQTPRYLIKTRGQQVTLSCSPISGHRSVSWYQQTPGQGLQFLFEYFSETQRNKGNFPGRFSGRQFSNSRSEMNVSTLELGDSALYLCASSPVRGTGANVLTFGAGSRLTVL.

This clone was counted at least ten times. This rearrangement joins TRBV6-5 to TRBJ2-2, with 10 nucleotides matching TRBD2. V trimming: 6 bases; J trimming: 6 bases; junction bases outside the gene matches: 16. In germline, CDR1 is MNHEY, CDR2 SVGAGI. CDR3 length: 18 amino acids. The CDR3 DNA is TGTGCCAGCAGCCCCCGTTCGGCGAGCGGGAGGGCCCCCGGGGAGCTGTTTTTT. The encoded protein is CASSPRSASGRAPGELFF.

The V and J genes are TRBV27 and TRBJ2-7, with D possibly TRBD1 on 6 matching bases. Germline assignment: CDR1 MNHEY and CDR2 SMNVEV (reference sequence). Deletions cut 2 bases from V and 1 base from J, with 9 bases between. This CDR3 comprises 14 residues. The chain's CDR3 is CASSLRDISYEQYF. CDR3 in DNA: TGTGCCAGCAGTTTAAGGGACATTTCCTACGAGCAGTACTTC.

This clone was detected a few times. CDR3 coding DNA: TGTGCCAGCAGAGAACAGCCTCAAAATCAGCCCCAGCATTTT. Protein: CASREQPQNQPQHF. The gene calls are TRBV6-1 and TRBJ1-5; D is uncertain. The germline V gene has CDR1 MNHNS and CDR2 SASEGT. V lost 6 bases, J lost 4 bases, and 13 bases lay in between. This CDR3 spans 14 amino acids.

The sample holds a few counts of this clone. The chain joins TRBV28 to TRBJ2-2, with unresolved D. The CDR3 loop spans 14 amino acids. Trimming pared 6 bases from V and 6 bases from J, leaving 14 bases between. Germline values: CDR1 MDHEN, CDR2 SYDVKM. CDR3 residues: CASRSTELAGELFF. CDR3 DNA sequence: TGTGCCAGCAGATCTACAGAACTGGCCGGGGAGCTGTTTTTT.

This clone was seen at least ten times. This CDR3 is also generated by other DNA sequences in the sample. The V gene is TRBV2, the J gene TRBJ2-7; 14 bases line up with TRBD2. This CDR3 has 17 residues. After removal of 7 bases from V and 0 bases from J, the junction contained 8 bases not matched to a gene. Germline CDR1 and CDR2: SNHLY and FYNNEI. DNA of the CDR3: TGTGCCAGCATCCCGGGACTAGCGGGAGAGAGCTCCTACGAGCAGTACTTC. This gives the protein CASIPGLAGESSYEQYF.